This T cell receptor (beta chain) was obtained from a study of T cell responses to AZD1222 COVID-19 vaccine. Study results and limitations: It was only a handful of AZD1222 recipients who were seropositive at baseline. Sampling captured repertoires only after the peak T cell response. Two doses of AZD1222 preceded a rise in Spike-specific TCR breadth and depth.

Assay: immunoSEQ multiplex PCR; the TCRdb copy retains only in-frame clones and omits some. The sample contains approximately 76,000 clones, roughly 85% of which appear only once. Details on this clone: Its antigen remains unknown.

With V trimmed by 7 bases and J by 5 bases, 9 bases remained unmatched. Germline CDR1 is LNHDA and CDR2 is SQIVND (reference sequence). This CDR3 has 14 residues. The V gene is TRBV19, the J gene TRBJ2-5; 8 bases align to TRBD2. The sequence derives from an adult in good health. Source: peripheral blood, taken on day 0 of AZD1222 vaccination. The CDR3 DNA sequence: TGTGCCAGTAAGACTAGCGCTAAGGGGGAGACCCAGTACTTC. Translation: CASKTSAKGETQYF.